The present TCR beta chain was sequenced within a study of T cells in localized non-small cell lung cancer. Study-wide points: Tumor trailed uninvolved adjacent lung in T cell clonality, which peaked there.

The repertoire was sequenced with immunoSEQ multiplex PCR; TCRdb's copy has only in-frame clones and lacks some. The table includes several thousand clones, about a quarter detected once. CDR1 and CDR2 (germline): ENHRY, SYGVKD. The CDR3 is 14 residues long. The V gene end was trimmed by 6 bases and the J gene end by 2 bases; junction bases not matched to a gene: 4. On this clone: Its antigen is unidentified.

The chain recombines TRBV10-3 with TRBJ2-7, with TRBD1 identical over 10 bases. The receptor was isolated from a man aged 40-75 years with stage II lung adenocarcinoma. This material consisted of lung tumor tissue, taken before any cancer treatment. The CDR3 nucleotides are TGTGCCATCAGCCCGGGACAGGGGACCTACGAGCAGTACTTC. This translates into CAISPGQGTYEQYF.